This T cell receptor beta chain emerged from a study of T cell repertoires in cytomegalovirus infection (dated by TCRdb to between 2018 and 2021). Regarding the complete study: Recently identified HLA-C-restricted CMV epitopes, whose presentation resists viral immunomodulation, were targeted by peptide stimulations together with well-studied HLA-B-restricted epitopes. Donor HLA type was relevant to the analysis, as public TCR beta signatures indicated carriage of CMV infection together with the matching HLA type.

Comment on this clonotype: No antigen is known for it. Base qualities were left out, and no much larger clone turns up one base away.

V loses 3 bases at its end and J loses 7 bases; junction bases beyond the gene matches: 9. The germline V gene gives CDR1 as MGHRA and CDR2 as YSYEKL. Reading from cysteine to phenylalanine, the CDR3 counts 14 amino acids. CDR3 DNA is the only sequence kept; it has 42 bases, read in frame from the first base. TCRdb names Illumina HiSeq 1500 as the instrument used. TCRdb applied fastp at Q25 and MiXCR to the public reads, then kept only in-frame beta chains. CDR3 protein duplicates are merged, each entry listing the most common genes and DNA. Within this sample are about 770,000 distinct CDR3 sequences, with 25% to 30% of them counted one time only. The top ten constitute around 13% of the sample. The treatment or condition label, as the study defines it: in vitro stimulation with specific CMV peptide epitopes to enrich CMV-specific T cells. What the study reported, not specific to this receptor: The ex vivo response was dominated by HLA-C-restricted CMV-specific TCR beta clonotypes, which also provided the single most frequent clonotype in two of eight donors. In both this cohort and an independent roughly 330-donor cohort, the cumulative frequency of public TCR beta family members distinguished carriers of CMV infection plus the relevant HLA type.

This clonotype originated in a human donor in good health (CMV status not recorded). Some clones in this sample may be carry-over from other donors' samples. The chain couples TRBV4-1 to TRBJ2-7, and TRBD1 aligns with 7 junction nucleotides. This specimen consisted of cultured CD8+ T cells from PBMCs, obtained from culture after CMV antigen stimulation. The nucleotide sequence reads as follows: TGCGCCAGCAGCCAGGTCCGGGACAGCGAGGAGCAGTACTTC. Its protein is CASSQVRDSEEQYF.